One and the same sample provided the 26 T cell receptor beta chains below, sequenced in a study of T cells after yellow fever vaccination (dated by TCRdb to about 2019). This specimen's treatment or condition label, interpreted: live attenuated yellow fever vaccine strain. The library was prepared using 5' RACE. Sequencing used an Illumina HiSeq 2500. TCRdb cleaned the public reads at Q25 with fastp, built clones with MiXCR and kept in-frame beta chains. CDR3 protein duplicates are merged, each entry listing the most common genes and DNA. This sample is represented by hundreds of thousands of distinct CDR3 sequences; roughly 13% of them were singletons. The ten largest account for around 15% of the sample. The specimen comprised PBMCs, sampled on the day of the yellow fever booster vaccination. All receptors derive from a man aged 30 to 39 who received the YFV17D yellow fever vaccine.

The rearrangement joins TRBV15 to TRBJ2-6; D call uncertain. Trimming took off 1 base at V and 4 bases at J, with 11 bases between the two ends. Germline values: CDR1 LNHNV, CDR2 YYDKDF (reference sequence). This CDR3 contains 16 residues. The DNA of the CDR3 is TGTGCCACCAGCAGAGGAGTGTCCCTAGGGGCCAACGTCCTGACTTTC. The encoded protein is CATSRGVSLGANVLTF.

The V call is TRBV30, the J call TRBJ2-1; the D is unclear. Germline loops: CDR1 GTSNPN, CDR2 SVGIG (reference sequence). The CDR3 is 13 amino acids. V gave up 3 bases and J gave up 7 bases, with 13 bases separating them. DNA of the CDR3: TGTGCCTGGAGATCCTCCGGGTTTAATGAGCAGTTCTTC. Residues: CAWRSSGFNEQFF. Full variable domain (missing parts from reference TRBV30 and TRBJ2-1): SQTIHQWPATLVQPVGSPLSLECTVEGTSNPNLYWYRQAAGRGLQLLFYSVGIGQISSEVPQNLSASRPQDRQFILSSKKLLLSDSGFYLCAWRSSGFNEQFFGPGTRLTVL.

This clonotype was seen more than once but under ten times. The CDR3 DNA sequence: TGCGCCAGCAGCCAAGAAGTGACTAGCGGGGGTGCCGCCACAGATACGCAGTATTTT. Translation gives CASSQEVTSGGAATDTQYF. The genes are TRBV4-3 and TRBJ2-3, with 12 bases matching TRBD2. The CDR3 contains 19 residues. From germline, CDR1 is LGHNA and CDR2 YSLEER. The trim removed 0 bases at V and 2 bases at J, leaving 9 bases unmatched.

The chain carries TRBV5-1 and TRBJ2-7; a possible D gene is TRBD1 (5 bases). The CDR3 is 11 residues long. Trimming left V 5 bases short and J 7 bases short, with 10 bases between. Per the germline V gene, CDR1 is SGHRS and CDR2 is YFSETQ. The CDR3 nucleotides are TGCGCCAGCAGTTTCGCAGGGGAGCAGTACTTC. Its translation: CASSFAGEQYF.

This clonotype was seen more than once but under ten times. The CDR3 loop is CATRRLDRGGNQPQHF. In DNA form, the CDR3 reads TGTGCCACCAGGCGATTGGACAGGGGAGGCAATCAGCCCCAGCATTTT. The chain couples TRBV15 to TRBJ1-5; TRBD1 agrees at 9 bases. Per germline, CDR1 LNHNV and CDR2 YYDKDF (reference sequence). Trimming cost V 6 bases and J 2 bases; bases outside gene matches: 8. The CDR3 extends over 16 amino acids.

The CDR3 DNA reads TGCGCCAGCGGGCTAGCTGAACCTTACGAGCAGTACTTC. Translated: CASGLAEPYEQYF. The chain combines TRBV5-1 with TRBJ2-7; D perhaps matches TRBD2 (5 bases). The V end lost 7 bases, the J end lost 4 bases, and 15 bases lay between the germline ends. Looked up from germline, CDR1 is SGHRS and CDR2 is YFSETQ. This CDR3 is built from 13 residues.

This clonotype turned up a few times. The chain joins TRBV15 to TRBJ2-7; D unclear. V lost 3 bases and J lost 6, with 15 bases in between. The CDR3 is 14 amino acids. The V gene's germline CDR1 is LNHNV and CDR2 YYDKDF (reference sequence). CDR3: CATSRSDVPVEQYF. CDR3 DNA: TGTGCCACCAGCAGGTCTGATGTCCCAGTCGAGCAGTACTTC.

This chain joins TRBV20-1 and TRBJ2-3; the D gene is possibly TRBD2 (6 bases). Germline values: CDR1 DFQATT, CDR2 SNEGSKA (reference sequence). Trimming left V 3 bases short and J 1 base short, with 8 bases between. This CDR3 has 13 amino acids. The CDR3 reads CSASGGRTDTQYF. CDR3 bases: TGCAGTGCTAGCGGGGGACGCACAGATACGCAGTATTTT.

This CDR3 is CSASPLDVTQYF. In DNA form, the CDR3 reads TGCAGTGCTAGCCCCCTAGATGTCACGCAGTATTTT. The rearrangement joins TRBV20-1 to TRBJ2-3; unclear D gene. This CDR3 comprises 12 residues. V was trimmed by 3 bases and J by 9 bases, leaving 13 bases between them. Germline lookup yields CDR1 DFQATT and CDR2 SNEGSKA (reference sequence).

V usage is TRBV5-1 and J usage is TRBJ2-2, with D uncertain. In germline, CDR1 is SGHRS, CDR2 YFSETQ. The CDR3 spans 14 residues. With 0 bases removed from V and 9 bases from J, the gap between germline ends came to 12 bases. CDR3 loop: CASSLEGPHRELFF. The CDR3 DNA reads TGCGCCAGCAGCTTGGAAGGTCCCCATCGGGAGCTGTTTTTT. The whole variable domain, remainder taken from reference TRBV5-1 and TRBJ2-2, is KAGVTQTPRYLIKTRGQQVTLSCSPISGHRSVSWYQQTPGQGLQFLFEYFSETQRNKGNFPGRFSGRQFSNSRSEMNVSTLELGDSALYLCASSLEGPHRELFFGEGSRLTVL.

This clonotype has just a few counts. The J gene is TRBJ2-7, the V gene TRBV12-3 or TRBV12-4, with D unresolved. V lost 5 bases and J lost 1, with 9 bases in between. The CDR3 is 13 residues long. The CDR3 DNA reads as TGTGCCAGCAGTAAAGTAGGATCCTACGAGCAGTACTTC. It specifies CASSKVGSYEQYF.

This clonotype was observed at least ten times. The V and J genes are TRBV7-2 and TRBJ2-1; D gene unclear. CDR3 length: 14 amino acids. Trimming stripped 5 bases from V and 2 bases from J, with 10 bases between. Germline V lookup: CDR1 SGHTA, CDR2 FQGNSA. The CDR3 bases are TGTGCCAGCAGCCTCAACCCTGCCTACAATGAGCAGTTCTTC. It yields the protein CASSLNPAYNEQFF.

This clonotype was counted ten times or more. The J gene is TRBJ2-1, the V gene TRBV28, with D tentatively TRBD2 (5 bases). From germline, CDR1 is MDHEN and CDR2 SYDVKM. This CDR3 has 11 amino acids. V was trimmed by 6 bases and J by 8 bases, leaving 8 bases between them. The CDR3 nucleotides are TGTGCCAGCAGACTAGGTGATGAGCAGTTCTTC. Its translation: CASRLGDEQFF.

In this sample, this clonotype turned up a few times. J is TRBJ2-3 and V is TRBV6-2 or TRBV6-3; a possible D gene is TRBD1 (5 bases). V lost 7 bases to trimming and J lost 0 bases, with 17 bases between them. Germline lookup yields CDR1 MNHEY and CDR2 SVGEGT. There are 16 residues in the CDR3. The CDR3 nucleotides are TGTGCCAGCACTAGGGGCGGCGGCCATAGCACAGATACGCAGTATTTT. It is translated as CASTRGGGHSTDTQYF.

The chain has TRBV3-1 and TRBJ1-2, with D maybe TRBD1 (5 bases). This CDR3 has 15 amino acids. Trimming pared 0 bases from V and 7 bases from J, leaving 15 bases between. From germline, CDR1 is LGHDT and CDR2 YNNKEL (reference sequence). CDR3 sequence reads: CASSQDPAGRLGYTF. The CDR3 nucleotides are TGTGCCAGCAGCCAAGATCCGGCAGGGCGGCTTGGCTACACCTTC. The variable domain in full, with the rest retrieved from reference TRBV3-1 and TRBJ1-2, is DTAVSQTPKYLVTQMGNDKSIKCEQNLGHDTMYWYKQDSKKFLKIMFSYNNKELIINETVPNRFSPKSPDKAHLNLHINSLELGDSAVYFCASSQDPAGRLGYTFGSGTRLTVV.

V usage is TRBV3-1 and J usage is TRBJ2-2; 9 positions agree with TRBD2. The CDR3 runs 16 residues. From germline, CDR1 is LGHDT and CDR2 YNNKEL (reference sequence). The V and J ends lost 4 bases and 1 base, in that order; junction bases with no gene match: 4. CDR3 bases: TGTGCCAGCAGCCCCCGACTAGCGGAGAACACCGGGGAGCTGTTTTTT. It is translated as CASSPRLAENTGELFF.

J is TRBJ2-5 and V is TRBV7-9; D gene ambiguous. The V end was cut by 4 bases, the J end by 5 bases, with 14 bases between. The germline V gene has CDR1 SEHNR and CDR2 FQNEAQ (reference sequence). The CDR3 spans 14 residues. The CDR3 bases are TGTGCCAGCAGCTATCGGACCAACACGGAGACCCAGTACTTC. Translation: CASSYRTNTETQYF. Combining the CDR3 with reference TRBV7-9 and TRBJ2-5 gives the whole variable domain DTGVSQNPRHKITKRGQNVTFRCDPISEHNRLYWYRQTLGQGPEFLTYFQNEAQLEKSRLLSDRFSAERPKGSFSTLEIQRTEQGDSAMYLCASSYRTNTETQYFGPGTRLLVL.

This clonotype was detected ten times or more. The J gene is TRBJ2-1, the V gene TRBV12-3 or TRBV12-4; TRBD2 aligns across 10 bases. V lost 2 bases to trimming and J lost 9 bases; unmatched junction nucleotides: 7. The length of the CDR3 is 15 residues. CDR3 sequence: CASSLPAGGGGEQFF. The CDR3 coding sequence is TGTGCCAGCAGTTTACCAGCGGGAGGGGGTGGTGAGCAGTTCTTC.

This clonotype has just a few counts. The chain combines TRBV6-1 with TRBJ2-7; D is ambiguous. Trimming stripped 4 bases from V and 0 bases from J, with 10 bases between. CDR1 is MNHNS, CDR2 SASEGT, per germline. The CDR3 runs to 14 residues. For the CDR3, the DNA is TGTGCCAGCAGTGGTGGCGCGAGCTCCTACGAGCAGTACTTC. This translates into CASSGGASSYEQYF.

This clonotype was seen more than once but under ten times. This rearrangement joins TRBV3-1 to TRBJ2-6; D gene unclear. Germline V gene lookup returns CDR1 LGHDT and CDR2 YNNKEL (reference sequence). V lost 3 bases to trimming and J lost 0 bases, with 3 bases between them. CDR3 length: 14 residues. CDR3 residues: CASSHPSGANVLTF. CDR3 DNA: TGTGCCAGCAGCCACCCCTCTGGGGCCAACGTCCTGACTTTC.

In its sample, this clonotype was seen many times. CDR3 sequence (DNA): TGCAGTGCTAGAGTAGGAGGGAGTAGGGAGACCCAGTACTTC. This encodes CSARVGGSRETQYF. The chain is built from TRBV20-1 and TRBJ2-5; tentative D call: TRBD2 (6 bases). This CDR3 spans 14 amino acids. Germline CDR1 reads DFQATT; CDR2 reads SNEGSKA (reference sequence). Trimming shortened V by 1 base and J by 5 bases, and 14 bases separated the two germline ends.

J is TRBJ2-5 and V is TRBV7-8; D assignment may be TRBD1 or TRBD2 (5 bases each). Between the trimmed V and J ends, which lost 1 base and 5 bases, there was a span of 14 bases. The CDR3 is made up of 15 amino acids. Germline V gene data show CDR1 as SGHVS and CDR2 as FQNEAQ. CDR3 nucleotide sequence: TGTGCCAGCAGCTTAGTGGGACCCCCGACGGAGACCCAGTACTTC. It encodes CASSLVGPPTETQYF.

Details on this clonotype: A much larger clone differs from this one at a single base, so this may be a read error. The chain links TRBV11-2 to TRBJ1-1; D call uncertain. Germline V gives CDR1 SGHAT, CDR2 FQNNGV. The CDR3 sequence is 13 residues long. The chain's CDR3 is CASTLTVNTDAFF. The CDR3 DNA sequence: TGTGCCAGCACCCTGACCGTGAACACTGATGCTTTCTTT. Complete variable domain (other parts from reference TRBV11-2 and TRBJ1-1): EAGVAQSPRYKIIEKRQSVAFWCNPISGHATLYWYQQILGQGPKLLIQFQNNGVVDDSQLPKDRFSAERLKGVDSTLKIQPAKLEDSAVYLCASTLTVNTDAFFGQGTRLTVV.

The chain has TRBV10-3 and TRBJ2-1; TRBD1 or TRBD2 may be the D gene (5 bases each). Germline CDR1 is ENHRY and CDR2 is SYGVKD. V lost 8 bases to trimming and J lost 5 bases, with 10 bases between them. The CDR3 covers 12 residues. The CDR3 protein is CAIGTPNNEQFF. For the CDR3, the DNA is TGTGCCATCGGGACCCCGAACAATGAGCAGTTCTTC.

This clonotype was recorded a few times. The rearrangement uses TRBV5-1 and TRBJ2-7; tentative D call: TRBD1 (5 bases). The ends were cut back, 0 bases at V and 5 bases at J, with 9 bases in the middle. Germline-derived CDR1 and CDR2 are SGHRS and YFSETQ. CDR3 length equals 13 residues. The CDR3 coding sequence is TGCGCCAGCAGCTTGGACAGGAGACACGAGCAGTACTTC. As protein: CASSLDRRHEQYF.

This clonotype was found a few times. Here the CDR3 reads CSARGGTEAFF. The CDR3 DNA reads as TGCAGTGCTAGAGGGGGCACTGAAGCTTTCTTT. V usage is TRBV20-1 and J usage is TRBJ1-1; D gene ambiguous. The V end lost 1 base, the J end lost 4 bases, and 4 bases lay between the germline ends. Germline CDR1 DFQATT, CDR2 SNEGSKA (reference sequence). The CDR3 sequence is 11 residues long.